The TCR beta chain described here comes from a study of cytomegalovirus exposure and HLA in healthy donors. Per germline, CDR1 SGHVS and CDR2 FQNEAQ. This CDR3 contains 17 residues. V shed 3 bases and J shed 0 bases, with 18 bases lying between them. Study-wide findings and caveats: Earlier results showed most TCR beta V segments being productive about 87% or about 30% of the time. Most subjects had HLA-A and HLA-B alleles reportedly predicted accurately by TCR beta sequences.

Amplification used 60 Vbeta primers and 13 Jbeta primers. Using immunoSEQ multiplex PCR, the repertoire was profiled, and TCRdb retains in-frame clones only, with some absent. The sample includes roughly 150,000 clones, roughly 85% of them seen just once. Concerning this clone: Its antigen is not known.

Sequencing input: PBMCs. The clonotype originates from a woman aged 18 to 35 in good health and CMV-seronegative. The chain couples TRBV7-8 to TRBJ2-7; TRBD2 might be the D (6 bases). The CDR3 spells CASSFRLGATNSYEQYF. CDR3 bases: TGTGCCAGCAGCTTCCGACTAGGGGCCACGAACTCCTACGAGCAGTACTTC.